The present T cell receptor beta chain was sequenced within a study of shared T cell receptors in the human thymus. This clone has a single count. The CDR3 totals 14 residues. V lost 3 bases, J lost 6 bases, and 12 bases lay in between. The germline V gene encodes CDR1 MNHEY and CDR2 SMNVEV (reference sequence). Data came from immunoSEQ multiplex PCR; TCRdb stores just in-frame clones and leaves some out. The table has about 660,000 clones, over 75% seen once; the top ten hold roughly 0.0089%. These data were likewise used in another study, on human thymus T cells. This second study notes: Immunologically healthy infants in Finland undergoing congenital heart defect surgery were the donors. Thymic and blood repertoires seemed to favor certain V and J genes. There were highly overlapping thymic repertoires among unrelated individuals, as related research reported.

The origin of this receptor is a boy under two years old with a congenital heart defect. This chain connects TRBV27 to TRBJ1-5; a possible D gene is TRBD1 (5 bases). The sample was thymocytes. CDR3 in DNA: TGTGCCAGCAGTTTCTCAGGGCCGGGTCAGCCCCAGCATTTT. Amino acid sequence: CASSFSGPGQPQHF.